The entry below describes one T cell receptor (beta chain). Its antigen remains unidentified. From the 5' RACE reads, TCRdb called clonotypes with MiXCR, one entry per CDR3 protein. The data contain 60,000 to 80,000 distinct CDR3 sequences, around 4.7% of them singletons. The CDR3 loop spans 11 amino acids. Germline V gene sequence: CDR1 SGHVS, CDR2 FQNEAQ. V lost 5 bases, J lost 11 bases, and 12 bases lay in between. The sample is drawn from a study of neurological immune-mediated disorders. The study, taken as a whole, reports: Expanded clones shared no identical CDR3 amino acid sequences across subjects, which suggested private TCR-beta repertoires in all groups.

This receptor was obtained from a woman aged 50 to 65 with multiple sclerosis. The specimen was PBMCs. The chain employs TRBV7-8 and TRBJ1-1; D may be TRBD1 (6 bases). CDR3 bases: TGTGCCAGCAGCCCAGGGGCCAGGGCTTTCTTT. Its translation: CASSPGARAFF.